What follows are 18 T cell receptor beta chains derived from one specimen sequenced in a study of shared clonotypes between healthy human individuals. Profiled with immunoSEQ multiplex PCR; TCRdb holds only in-frame clones, not every one. The sample lists 2 million to 3 million clones; roughly 92% were seen once. The sequenced material came from naive CD4+ T cells sorted from blood. Stated subset: CD45RA+ positively selected. Source of these receptors: a man aged 18 to 29 in good health.

This chain links TRBV28 with TRBJ1-6; D ambiguous. The CDR3 is 14 amino acids. Trimming took off 7 bases at V and 5 bases at J, with 12 bases between the two ends. The germline CDR1 and CDR2 sequences are MDHEN and SYDVKM. CDR3 nucleotides: TGTGCCAGCACCCCACGGGGTCATAATTCACCCCTCCACTTT. Protein product: CASTPRGHNSPLHF. The full variable domain, its missing parts supplied by reference TRBV28 and TRBJ1-6, is DVKVTQSSRYLVKRTGEKVFLECVQDMDHENMFWYRQDPGLGLRLIYFSYDVKMKEKGDIPEGYSVSREKKERFSLILESASTNQTSMYLCASTPRGHNSPLHFGNGTRLTVT.

About this clone: Other nucleotide sequences in the sample specify the same CDR3. This chain links TRBV6-5 with TRBJ1-5, with D possibly being TRBD1 (6 bases). The CDR3 runs 15 residues. The ends were cut back, 4 bases at V and 2 bases at J, with 12 bases in the middle. Germline V CDR1 and CDR2: MNHEY, SVGAGI. CDR3 region: CASSSGGGRNQPQHF. CDR3 in DNA: TGTGCCAGCAGTTCGGGGGGCGGTCGCAATCAGCCCCAGCATTTT.

The chain recombines TRBV10-1 with TRBJ2-1; 9 nucleotides match TRBD2. V shed 0 bases and J 9 bases; nucleotides not matched to a gene: 6. Germline lookup yields CDR1 WNHNN and CDR2 SYGVQD (reference sequence). The CDR3 extends over 15 amino acids. The CDR3 protein is CASSESGLALSEQFF. CDR3 DNA: TGCGCCAGCAGTGAGTCGGGACTAGCATTAAGTGAGCAGTTCTTC.

V usage is TRBV7-8 and J usage is TRBJ2-7; 8 bases are shared with TRBD2. The CDR3 totals 16 residues. From germline, CDR1 is SGHVS and CDR2 FQNEAQ. With V trimmed by 4 bases and J by 8 bases, 16 bases remained unmatched. The CDR3 here is CASSSARAGGIVKQYF. CDR3 nucleotide sequence: TGTGCCAGCAGCTCGGCGAGGGCGGGGGGTATTGTTAAGCAGTACTTC.

This clone was detected once. Other DNA sequences in the same sample also yield this CDR3. The J gene is TRBJ1-1, the V gene TRBV5-1, with 9 bases identical to TRBD1. Germline CDR1 and CDR2: SGHRS and YFSETQ. Losses at the gene ends were 3 bases for V and 0 bases for J; bases not matched to a gene: 3. The CDR3 sequence is 15 residues long. Written as DNA, the CDR3 is TGCGCCAGCAGCTGGGGACAGGGAATGAACACTGAAGCTTTCTTT. Its translation is CASSWGQGMNTEAFF. The whole variable domain, filled in from reference TRBV5-1 and TRBJ1-1, reads KAGVTQTPRYLIKTRGQQVTLSCSPISGHRSVSWYQQTPGQGLQFLFEYFSETQRNKGNFPGRFSGRQFSNSRSEMNVSTLELGDSALYLCASSWGQGMNTEAFFGQGTRLTVV.

The J gene is TRBJ2-3, the V gene TRBV7-2; no definite D call. The CDR3 runs to 17 residues. The germline V and J ends were trimmed by 5 bases and 0 bases, with 18 bases remaining between them. Germline V lookup: CDR1 SGHTA, CDR2 FQGNSA. The CDR3 reads CASSKRLLAASTDTQYF. Here the CDR3 DNA reads TGTGCCAGCAGCAAACGCTTATTAGCTGCTAGCACAGATACGCAGTATTTT. Together with reference TRBV7-2 and TRBJ2-3, the CDR3 gives the full variable domain: GAGVSQSPSNKVTEKGKDVELRCDPISGHTALYWYRQSLGQGLEFLIYFQGNSAPDKSGLPSDRFSAERTGGSVSTLTIQRTQQEDSAVYLCASSKRLLAASTDTQYFGPGTRLTVL.

The rearrangement joins TRBV28 to TRBJ2-6, with D maybe TRBD1 (6 bases). The V gene's germline CDR1 is MDHEN and CDR2 SYDVKM. This CDR3 comprises 14 residues. V was clipped by 7 bases and J by 4 bases, with 11 bases between them. DNA for the CDR3: TGTGCCAGCATGGACAGTTCGGGGGCCAACGTCCTGACTTTC. Amino acid sequence: CASMDSSGANVLTF.

This clone has a single count. This chain uses TRBV30 with TRBJ2-7; D ambiguous. The germline V gene has CDR1 GTSNPN and CDR2 SVGIG (reference sequence). The CDR3 length is 14 residues. V dropped 3 bases and J dropped 2 bases, with 14 bases sitting between them. CDR3 in DNA: TGTGCCTGGAGAACGGCCAGCCGTCCCTACGAGCAGTACTTC. This translates into CAWRTASRPYEQYF.

The CDR3, as DNA: TGTGCCAGCAGTCGACTAGCTTCCTCCTACGAGCAGTACTTC. It yields the protein CASSRLASSYEQYF. The chain carries TRBV6-6 and TRBJ2-7, with 7 bases that match TRBD2. The germline CDR1 and CDR2 sequences are MNHNY and SVGAGI (reference sequence). V lost 5 bases, J lost 0 bases, and 4 bases stayed unmatched. This CDR3 contains 14 residues.

The chain joins TRBV9 to TRBJ2-3, with 11 positions matching TRBD2. The ends lost 0 bases at V and 4 bases at J; junction bases unmatched: 10. This CDR3 has 18 amino acids. Germline lookup yields CDR1 SGDLS and CDR2 YYNGEE. The CDR3 protein is CASSVGLAGGTLADTQYF. CDR3 in DNA: TGTGCCAGCAGCGTAGGTCTAGCGGGAGGAACGCTAGCAGATACGCAGTATTTT.

This clone occurred once. The chain combines TRBV5-6 with TRBJ2-1; TRBD1 is a possible D gene (5 bases). Germline CDR1 and CDR2: SGHDT and YYEEEE. The CDR3 totals 12 residues. Trimming took off 4 bases at V and 15 bases at J, with 17 bases between the two ends. CDR3 nucleotides: TGTGCCAGCAGCGCATCCGTGACAGATGGGTTCTTC. Its protein is CASSASVTDGFF.

This chain joins TRBV30 and TRBJ1-1, with D unresolved. The CDR3 has 11 amino acids. The V gene's germline CDR1 is GTSNPN and CDR2 SVGIG (reference sequence). Deletions cut 8 bases from V and 1 base from J, with 8 bases between. The CDR3 here is CALTENTEAFF. The CDR3 DNA follows: TGTGCCCTCACAGAGAACACTGAAGCTTTCTTT.

The V and J genes are TRBV9 and TRBJ2-7; 12 nucleotides agree with TRBD2. V shed 1 base and J 5 bases; nucleotides not matched to a gene: 1. This CDR3 spans 14 amino acids. Germline-derived CDR1 and CDR2 are SGDLS and YYNGEE. CDR3 bases: TGTGCCAGCAGCGTAAGACTAGCGGGGGACGAGCAGTACTTC. Its protein product is CASSVRLAGDEQYF.

The gene calls are TRBV6-5 and TRBJ1-2, with D perhaps matching TRBD1 (5 bases). V lost 4 bases and J lost 4, with 16 bases in between. The CDR3 spans 15 residues. CDR1 MNHEY and CDR2 SVGAGI come from the germline V gene. The CDR3 DNA sequence: TGTGCCAGCAGTTCCCCGATCGGGGGGATCTATGGCTACACCTTC. Translating it yields CASSSPIGGIYGYTF.

This rearrangement joins TRBV28 to TRBJ1-5; D is perhaps TRBD1 (5 bases). The CDR3 runs 18 residues. V dropped 4 bases and J dropped 0 bases, with 19 bases sitting between them. The germline V gene has CDR1 MDHEN and CDR2 SYDVKM. The CDR3 loop reads CASSWPGKTSYSNQPQHF. As DNA, the CDR3 is TGTGCCAGCAGTTGGCCAGGGAAGACCTCTTATAGCAATCAGCCCCAGCATTTT.

Of note for this clone: The same CDR3 also results from other DNA sequences found in this sample. The rearrangement links TRBV6-1 to TRBJ2-7; 11 nucleotides align to TRBD1. Germline CDR1 is MNHNS and CDR2 is SASEGT. Trimming removed 2 bases from V and 4 bases from J; junction bases left unmatched: 4. CDR3 length: 15 amino acids. DNA for the CDR3: TGTGCCAGCAGTGAATCTGGACAGGGGGCTTACGAGCAGTACTTC. Translation: CASSESGQGAYEQYF.

V and J are TRBV7-9 and TRBJ2-5; D is unresolved. The V end was cut by 2 bases, the J end by 5 bases, with 9 bases between. Per germline, CDR1 SEHNR and CDR2 FQNEAQ (reference sequence). The CDR3 contains 13 residues. CDR3 protein: CASSLLHPETQYF. The CDR3 coding sequence is TGTGCCAGCAGCTTATTGCACCCGGAGACCCAGTACTTC.

V and J are TRBV6-5 and TRBJ1-4; no definite D call. V gave up 0 bases and J gave up 0 bases, with 5 bases separating them. The CDR3 is 15 amino acids. The germline V gene has CDR1 MNHEY and CDR2 SVGAGI. The CDR3 region is CASSYSNATNEKLFF. CDR3 bases: TGTGCCAGCAGTTACTCGAATGCAACTAATGAAAAACTGTTTTTT.